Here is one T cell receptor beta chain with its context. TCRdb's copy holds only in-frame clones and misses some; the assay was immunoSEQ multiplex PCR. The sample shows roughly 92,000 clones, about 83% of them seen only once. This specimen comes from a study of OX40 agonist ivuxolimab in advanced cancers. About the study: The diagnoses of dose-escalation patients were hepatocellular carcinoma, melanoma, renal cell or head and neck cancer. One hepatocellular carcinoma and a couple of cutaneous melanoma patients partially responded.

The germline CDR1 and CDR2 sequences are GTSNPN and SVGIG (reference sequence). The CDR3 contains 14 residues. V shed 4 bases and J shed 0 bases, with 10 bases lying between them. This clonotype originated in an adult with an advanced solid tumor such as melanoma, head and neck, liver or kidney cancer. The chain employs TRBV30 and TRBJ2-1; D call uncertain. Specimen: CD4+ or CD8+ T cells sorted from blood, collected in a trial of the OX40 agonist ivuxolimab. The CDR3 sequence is CAWNRAASYNEQFF. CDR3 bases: TGTGCCTGGAACCGGGCGGCCTCCTACAATGAGCAGTTCTTC.